The sequence of this T cell receptor beta chain was determined in a study of T cells in Graves' hyperthyroidism and ophthalmopathy. Isolation of PBMCs was performed on approximately 10 ml fresh peripheral blood. Germline V gene data show CDR1 as DFQATT and CDR2 as SNEGSKA (reference sequence). V lost 1 base and J 0 bases, leaving 6 bases between the germline ends. There are 13 residues in the CDR3. A remark on this clonotype: A much larger clone lies a single base off, so this may be a read error.

The source material, RNA transcripts, was used to amplify TCR beta CDR3 regions. Initially, a first-round RT-PCR of the TCR CDR3 employed the HTBI primer set. Each CDR3 protein is one row after TCRdb ran MiXCR on the multiplex PCR reads. This table has approximately 610,000 distinct CDR3 sequences, 16% appearing once. The sequence came from a woman between 18 and 30 years old with Graves' hyperthyroidism. Sequenced: blood. The genes are TRBV20-1 and TRBJ1-1; D might be TRBD1 (6 bases). The chain's CDR3 is CSARAGVNTEAFF. The CDR3 DNA is TGCAGTGCTAGAGCAGGGGTGAACACTGAAGCTTTCTTT.